Below, 16 T cell receptor beta chains from the same sample are listed, as sequenced in a study of blood T cell repertoires in COVID-19. TCRdb keeps only in-frame clones here, not all; method: immunoSEQ multiplex PCR. The top ten clones hold 3.6% of a sample with 150,000 to 200,000 clones, around 88% of them seen once. The sequenced sample was PBMCs or T cells enriched from blood (not recorded which). These receptor sequences come from a woman aged 50 to 60 in a cohort exposed to, infected with or recovered from COVID-19 (not recorded which).

The gene calls are TRBV5-8 and TRBJ1-1; D is ambiguous. V dropped 0 bases and J dropped 1 base, with 13 bases sitting between them. The CDR3 has 16 amino acids. Germline CDR1 is SGHTS and CDR2 is YDEGEE. The CDR3 reads CASSLAGSRPNTEAFF. The CDR3 DNA sequence: TGTGCCAGCAGCTTGGCCGGCAGCAGGCCGAACACTGAAGCTTTCTTT.

The chain couples TRBV7-8 to TRBJ2-1; 9 positions match TRBD2. Germline V gives CDR1 SGHVS, CDR2 FQNEAQ. V trimming: 5 bases; J trimming: 8 bases; junction bases outside the gene matches: 25. CDR3 length equals 20 residues. CDR3 DNA sequence: TGTGCCAGCAGCCTGGGATACAGGGCAAGGCGGGAGGGATCGGATTATGAGCAGTTCTTC. Protein product: CASSLGYRARREGSDYEQFF. Based on the CDR3 plus reference TRBV7-8 and TRBJ2-1, the full variable domain is GAGVSQSPRYKVAKRGQDVALRCDPISGHVSLFWYQQALGQGPEFLTYFQNEAQLDKSGLPSDRFFAERPEGSVSTLKIQRTQQEDSAVYLCASSLGYRARREGSDYEQFFGPGTRLTVL.

This sequence joins TRBV6-1 and TRBJ1-1, with D possibly being TRBD1 (5 bases). Trimming took off 2 bases at V and 5 bases at J, with 12 bases between the two ends. CDR1 is MNHNS and CDR2 is SASEGT in the germline V gene. This CDR3 has 14 amino acids. CDR3 nucleotide sequence: TGTGCCAGCAGTGAATTGCGGGGCCGGACTGAAGCTTTCTTT. It codes for CASSELRGRTEAFF.

In its sample, this clone was seen many times. This chain connects TRBV5-1 to TRBJ2-6, with D possibly TRBD1 on 5 matching bases. CDR1 is SGHRS and CDR2 is YFSETQ in the germline V gene. This CDR3 region has 15 residues. Deletions cut 4 bases from V and 2 bases from J, with 10 bases between. CDR3 region: CASSENRPGANVLTF. The CDR3 DNA reads TGCGCCAGCAGCGAGAACAGGCCTGGGGCCAACGTCCTGACTTTC.

This sequence joins TRBV7-2 and TRBJ2-2; 9 bases fit TRBD2. This CDR3 is built from 17 residues. Losses at the gene ends were 5 bases for V and 10 bases for J; bases not matched to a gene: 17. Per the germline V gene, CDR1 is SGHTA and CDR2 is FQGNSA. The CDR3 region has the DNA TGTGCCAGCAGCGTATACCTAGGCGGGGGGGCGGATGTGGAGCTGTTTTTT. The encoded protein is CASSVYLGGGADVELFF.

This clone came up a few times. The rearrangement links TRBV12-2 to TRBJ2-3; TRBD2 is taken as the D call from the table, unchecked against the DNA. TRBV12-2 is noted as a pseudogene. This CDR3 contains 13 residues. The CDR3 spells CAGGTPGTDTQYF. In DNA form, the CDR3 reads TGTGCAGGCGGGACCCCCGGCACAGATACGCAGTATTTT.

This clone came up once. CDR3 sequence (DNA): TGTGCCAGCAGCGCCTTAACTAGCGGGGATTCCTACGAGCAGTACTTC. The encoded protein is CASSALTSGDSYEQYF. The chain is built from TRBV5-6 and TRBJ2-7; 10 nucleotides agree with TRBD2. Germline CDR1 reads SGHDT; CDR2 reads YYEEEE. Trimming at V came to 4 bases and at J to 1 base, leaving 8 bases not matched to a gene. The CDR3 is made up of 16 amino acids.

The chain uses TRBV19 and TRBJ2-2, with TRBD2 as a possible D gene (5 bases). V was cut by 3 bases and J by 7 bases, with 18 bases left in between. Per the germline V gene, CDR1 is LNHDA and CDR2 is SQIVND (reference sequence). The CDR3 length is 16 residues. The CDR3 region is CASSISPAAAGGELFF. CDR3 nucleotides: TGTGCCAGTAGTATTAGTCCAGCGGCCGCCGGCGGGGAGCTGTTTTTT.

CDR3 region: CSVEKWAGGYGYTF. CDR3 in DNA: TGCAGCGTTGAGAAGTGGGCAGGGGGGTATGGCTACACCTTC. The V and J genes are TRBV29-1 and TRBJ1-2; 7 bases line up with TRBD1. Trimming took 3 bases from V and 5 from J; bases not matched to a gene: 9. This CDR3 has 14 amino acids. Germline loops: CDR1 SQVTM, CDR2 ANQGSEA.

V gene TRBV3-1 (or the pseudogene TRBV3-2) combines with J gene TRBJ2-7; the D gene is possibly TRBD2 (5 bases). The CDR3 spans 14 residues. Trimming shortened V by 0 bases and J by 9 bases, and 15 bases separated the two germline ends. CDR1 and CDR2 from the germline V gene are LGHDT and YNNKEL (reference sequence). In DNA form, the CDR3 reads TGTGCCAGCAGCCAAGAATGGAGGAGACCCCGGCAGTACTTC. Translation: CASSQEWRRPRQYF.

The chain has TRBV20-1 and TRBJ2-7; no clear D gene. From germline, CDR1 is DFQATT and CDR2 SNEGSKA (reference sequence). This CDR3 contains 12 residues. V lost 3 bases and J 3 bases, leaving 9 bases between the germline ends. CDR3 sequence reads: CSASSPDYEQYF. In DNA, the CDR3 is TGCAGTGCTAGTTCGCCAGACTACGAGCAGTACTTC.

This clone turned up a few times. The CDR3 sequence: CASSADYGVGQPQHF. DNA for the CDR3: TGTGCCAGCAGCGCCGATTACGGGGTGGGGCAGCCCCAGCATTTT. This chain uses TRBV7-2 with TRBJ1-5; D unresolved. The CDR3 has 15 amino acids. Trimming pared 5 bases from V and 7 bases from J, leaving 18 bases between. Germline V gene data show CDR1 as SGHTA and CDR2 as FQGNSA.

V usage is TRBV4-1 and J usage is TRBJ2-3; TRBD1 is a possible D gene (5 bases). Looked up from germline, CDR1 is MGHRA and CDR2 is YSYEKL. V was trimmed by 3 bases and J by 2 bases, leaving 15 bases between them. The CDR3 runs 16 residues. For the CDR3, the DNA is TGCGCCAGCAGCCAGGTGGACATGGGGTTCACAGATACGCAGTATTTT. Translated, it gives CASSQVDMGFTDTQYF.

The CDR3 DNA is TGTGCCAGCTCATCACAGGGGGCGGACACTGAAGCTTTCTTT. Translation gives CASSSQGADTEAFF. The chain employs TRBV18 and TRBJ1-1, with 9 bases lining up with TRBD1. CDR3 size: 14 residues. V dropped 5 bases and J dropped 3; count of bases not matched to a gene: 4. The germline V gene has CDR1 KGHSH and CDR2 LQKENI.

V usage is TRBV10-3 and J usage is TRBJ1-2; 8 bases align to TRBD1. This CDR3 has 15 amino acids. V lost 0 bases and J lost 8; bases outside the gene matches: 8. Germline V gene sequence: CDR1 ENHRY, CDR2 SYGVKD. CDR3 in amino acids: CAISESNQGARGYTF. As DNA, the CDR3 is TGTGCCATCAGTGAGTCGAATCAGGGGGCAAGAGGCTACACCTTC.

This chain links TRBV10-3 with TRBJ2-3, with 7 bases aligning to TRBD2. V was pared by 5 bases and J by 7 bases, with 15 bases of the junction left unmatched. The CDR3 loop spans 16 amino acids. Germline loops: CDR1 ENHRY, CDR2 SYGVKD. The CDR3: CAISKILAEPTNTQYF. The CDR3 DNA reads TGTGCCATCAGTAAGATTCTAGCGGAGCCTACGAATACGCAGTATTTT.